A single sample is the source of the 6 T cell receptor beta chains below, sequenced in a study of control samples from healthy donors and cancer patients. The protocol was immunoSEQ multiplex PCR, while the TCRdb copy is restricted to in-frame clones and leaves out a portion. The sample holds 210,000 or so clones, about 90% seen once. Sequenced input: blood. Receptor source: a man aged 25 to 40 in good health.

CDR3 region: CASSPGVGANQPQHF. The DNA of the CDR3 is TGTGCCAGCAGCCCAGGGGTAGGGGCCAATCAGCCCCAGCATTTT. V is TRBV9 and J is TRBJ1-5; D perhaps matches TRBD1 (6 bases). The CDR3 is made up of 15 amino acids. The V gene's germline CDR1 is SGDLS and CDR2 YYNGEE. Trimming left V 4 bases short and J 3 bases short, with 14 bases between. The full variable domain, in which reference TRBV9 and TRBJ1-5 provide the parts outside the CDR3, is DSGVTQTPKHLITATGQRVTLRCSPRSGDLSVYWYQQSLDQGLQFLIQYYNGEERAKGNILERFSAQQFPDLHSELNLSSLELGDSALYFCASSPGVGANQPQHFGDGTRLSIL.

The chain is built from TRBV9 and TRBJ1-1, with TRBD1 matching over 8 bases. The CDR3 totals 15 residues. V lost 3 bases to trimming and J lost 4 bases; unmatched junction nucleotides: 8. Per the germline V gene, CDR1 is SGDLS and CDR2 is YYNGEE. CDR3 in amino acids: CASSGAGQGATEAFF. Here the CDR3 DNA reads TGTGCCAGCAGCGGGGCGGGCCAGGGGGCCACTGAAGCTTTCTTT.

V gene TRBV12-3 or TRBV12-4 combines with J gene TRBJ2-3; D is perhaps TRBD1 (6 bases). V dropped 4 bases and J dropped 4 bases, with 9 bases sitting between them. This CDR3 is 13 amino acids long. The CDR3 coding sequence is TGTGCCAGCAGTTGGCAGGGGTCAGATACGCAGTATTTT. This sequence encodes CASSWQGSDTQYF.

The chain carries TRBV12-3 or TRBV12-4 and TRBJ1-1, with D perhaps TRBD1 (5 bases). Deletions cut 7 bases from V and 5 bases from J, with 11 bases between. This CDR3 has 12 residues. The chain's CDR3 is CASTTGGTEAFF. As DNA, the CDR3 is TGTGCCAGCACTACCGGGGGGACTGAAGCTTTCTTT.

This chain links TRBV15 with TRBJ1-3; 8 nucleotides line up with TRBD1. CDR3 length: 15 amino acids. CDR1 and CDR2 from the germline V gene are LNHNV and YYDKDF (reference sequence). The V segment lost 6 bases and the J segment 1 base; nucleotides outside the gene matches: 5. The CDR3 reads CATRAGGESGNTIYF. In DNA, the CDR3 is TGTGCCACCAGAGCAGGGGGCGAGTCTGGAAACACCATATATTTT.

The chain couples TRBV28 to TRBJ1-5; no definite D call. CDR3 size: 12 residues. CDR1 is MDHEN and CDR2 is SYDVKM in the germline V gene. V was trimmed by 6 bases and J by 0 bases, leaving 3 bases between them. The CDR3 protein is CASRNSNQPQHF. The CDR3 nucleotides are TGTGCCAGCAGGAATAGCAATCAGCCCCAGCATTTT. Using reference TRBV28 and TRBJ1-5 for the parts outside the CDR3, the full variable domain is DVKVTQSSRYLVKRTGEKVFLECVQDMDHENMFWYRQDPGLGLRLIYFSYDVKMKEKGDIPEGYSVSREKKERFSLILESASTNQTSMYLCASRNSNQPQHFGDGTRLSIL.